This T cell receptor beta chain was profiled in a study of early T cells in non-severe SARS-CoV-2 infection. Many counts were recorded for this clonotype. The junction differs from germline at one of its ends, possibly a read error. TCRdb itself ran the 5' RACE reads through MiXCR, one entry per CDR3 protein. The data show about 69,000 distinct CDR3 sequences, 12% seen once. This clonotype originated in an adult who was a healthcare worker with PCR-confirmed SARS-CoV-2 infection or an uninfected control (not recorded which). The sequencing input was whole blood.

CDR3 region: CSARGTGSGANVLTF. The CDR3, as DNA: TGCAGTGCTAGGGGGACAGGGTCTGGGGCCAACGTCCTGACCTTC. This sequence joins TRBV20-1 and TRBJ2-6, with 9 bases matching TRBD1. The CDR3 totals 15 residues. Germline V lookup: CDR1 DFQATT, CDR2 SNEGSKA (reference sequence).